This T cell receptor (beta chain) was documented in a study of T-cell memory formation after mild COVID-19. Regarding the study as a whole: The second-wave clones peaking on day 37 were not confirmed as SARS-CoV-2-specific. Clones that got smaller from day 15 to 85 had even CD4/CD8, while clones growing later tipped toward CD4+. The appearance of some responding clones in pre-infection memory suggested that cross-reactive memory joined. CD4+ clones that contracted lay mainly in CM and EM; CD8+ ones lay in EMRA.

This CDR3 is built from 15 residues. The V gene lost 0 bases and the J gene lost 7 bases, with 13 bases spanning the gap. Germline assignment: CDR1 ENHRY and CDR2 SYGVKD. Each CDR3 protein is one row after TCRdb ran MiXCR on the 5' RACE reads. The table lists 250,000 to 300,000 distinct CDR3 sequences, around 8% of them singletons, with roughly 22% in the top ten. Comment on this clonotype: Its antigen remains unidentified.

V and J are TRBV10-3 and TRBJ1-3; D is uncertain. This sequence originates from a man younger than 30 who had mild COVID-19 (a few samples of this study predate the infection). Cell type and time point are not known. Sequencing input: PBMCs or a T cell subset sorted from them (not recorded which). The CDR3 loop is CAISESRGSGNTIYF. In DNA form, the CDR3 reads TGTGCCATCAGTGAGTCGAGAGGGTCGGGTAACACCATATATTTT.